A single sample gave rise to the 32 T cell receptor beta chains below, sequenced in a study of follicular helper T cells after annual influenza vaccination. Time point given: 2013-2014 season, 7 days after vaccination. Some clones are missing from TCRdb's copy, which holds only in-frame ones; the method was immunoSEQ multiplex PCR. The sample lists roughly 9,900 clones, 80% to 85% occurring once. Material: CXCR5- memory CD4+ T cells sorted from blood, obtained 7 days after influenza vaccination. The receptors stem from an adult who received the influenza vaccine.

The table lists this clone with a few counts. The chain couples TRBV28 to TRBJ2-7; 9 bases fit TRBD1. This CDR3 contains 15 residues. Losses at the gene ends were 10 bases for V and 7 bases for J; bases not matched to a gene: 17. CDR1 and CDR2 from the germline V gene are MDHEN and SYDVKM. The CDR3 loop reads CATTRGTGLYVEQYF. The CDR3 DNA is TGTGCCACAACGAGAGGGACAGGGCTTTACGTGGAGCAGTACTTC. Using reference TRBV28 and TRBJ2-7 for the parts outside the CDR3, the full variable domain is DVKVTQSSRYLVKRTGEKVFLECVQDMDHENMFWYRQDPGLGLRLIYFSYDVKMKEKGDIPEGYSVSREKKERFSLILESASTNQTSMYLCATTRGTGLYVEQYFGPGTRLTVT.

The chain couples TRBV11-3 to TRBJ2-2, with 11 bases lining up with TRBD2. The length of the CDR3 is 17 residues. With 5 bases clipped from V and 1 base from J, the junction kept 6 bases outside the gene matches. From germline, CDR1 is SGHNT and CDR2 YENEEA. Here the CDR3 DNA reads TGTGCCAGCAGCCTGGACGGACTAGCGGGGAACACCGGGGAGCTGTTTTTT. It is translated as CASSLDGLAGNTGELFF.

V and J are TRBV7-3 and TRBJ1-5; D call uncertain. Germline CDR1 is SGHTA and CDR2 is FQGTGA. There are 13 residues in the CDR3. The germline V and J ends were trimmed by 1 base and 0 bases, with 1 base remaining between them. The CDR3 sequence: CASSLSSNQPQHF. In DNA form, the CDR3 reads TGTGCCAGCAGCTTAAGTAGCAATCAGCCCCAGCATTTT. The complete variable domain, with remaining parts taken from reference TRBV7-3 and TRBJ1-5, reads GAGVSQTPSNKVTEKGKYVELRCDPISGHTALYWYRQSLGQGPEFLIYFQGTGAADDSGLPNDRFFAVRPEGSVSTLKIQRTERGDSAVYLCASSLSSNQPQHFGDGTRLSIL.

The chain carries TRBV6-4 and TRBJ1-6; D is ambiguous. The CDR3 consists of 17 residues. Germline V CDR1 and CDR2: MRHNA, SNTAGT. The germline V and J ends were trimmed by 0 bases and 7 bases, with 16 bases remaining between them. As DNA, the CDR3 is TGTGCCAGCAGTGACTCCGCTTTTGGAGTCTCCAATTCACCCCTCCACTTT. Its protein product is CASSDSAFGVSNSPLHF.

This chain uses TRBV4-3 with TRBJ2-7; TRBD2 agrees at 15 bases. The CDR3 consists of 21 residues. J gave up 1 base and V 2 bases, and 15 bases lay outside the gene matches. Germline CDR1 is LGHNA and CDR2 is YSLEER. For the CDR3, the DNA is TGCGCCAGCAGCCAACTGGCTGGGACTAGCGGGAGGACGGGGCGGTCCTACGAGCAGTACTTC. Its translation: CASSQLAGTSGRTGRSYEQYF.

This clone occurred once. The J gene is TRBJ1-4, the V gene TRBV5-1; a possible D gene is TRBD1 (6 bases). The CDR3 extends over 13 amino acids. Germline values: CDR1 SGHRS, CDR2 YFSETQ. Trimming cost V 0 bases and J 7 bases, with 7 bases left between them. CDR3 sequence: CASSLDRAEKLFF. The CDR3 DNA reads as TGCGCCAGCAGCTTGGACAGGGCTGAAAAACTGTTTTTT.

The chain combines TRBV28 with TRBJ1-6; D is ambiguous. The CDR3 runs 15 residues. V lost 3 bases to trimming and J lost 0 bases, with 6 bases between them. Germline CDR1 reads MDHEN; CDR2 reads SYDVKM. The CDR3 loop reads CASSLGRSYNSPLHF. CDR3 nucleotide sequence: TGTGCCAGCAGTTTGGGTCGCTCCTATAATTCACCCCTCCACTTT. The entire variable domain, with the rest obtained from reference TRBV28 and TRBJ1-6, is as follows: DVKVTQSSRYLVKRTGEKVFLECVQDMDHENMFWYRQDPGLGLRLIYFSYDVKMKEKGDIPEGYSVSREKKERFSLILESASTNQTSMYLCASSLGRSYNSPLHFGNGTRLTVT.

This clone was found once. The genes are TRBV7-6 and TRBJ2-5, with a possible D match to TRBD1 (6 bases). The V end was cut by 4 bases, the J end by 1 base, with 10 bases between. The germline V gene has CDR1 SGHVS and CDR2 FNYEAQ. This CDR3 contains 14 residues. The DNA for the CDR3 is TGTGCCAGCAGCTACGGGACAATCCAAGAGACCCAGTACTTC. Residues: CASSYGTIQETQYF.

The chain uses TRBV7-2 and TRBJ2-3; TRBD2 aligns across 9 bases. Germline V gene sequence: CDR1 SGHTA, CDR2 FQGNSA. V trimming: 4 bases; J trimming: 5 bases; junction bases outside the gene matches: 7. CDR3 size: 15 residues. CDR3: CASSSSGGRGDTQYF. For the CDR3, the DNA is TGTGCCAGCAGCTCCAGCGGGGGGCGCGGAGATACGCAGTATTTT.

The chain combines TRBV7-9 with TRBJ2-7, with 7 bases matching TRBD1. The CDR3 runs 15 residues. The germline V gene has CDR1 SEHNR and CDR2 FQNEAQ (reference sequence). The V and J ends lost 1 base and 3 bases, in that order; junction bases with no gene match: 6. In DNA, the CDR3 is TGTGCCAGCAGCTTAGGACAGGGAATCGGCTACGAGCAGTACTTC. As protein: CASSLGQGIGYEQYF.

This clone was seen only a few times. The CDR3, as DNA: TGTGCCAGCAGCCGAGGTCCGAGACAGCTTTATCCCCTCCACTTT. Its translation: CASSRGPRQLYPLHF. The rearrangement joins TRBV7-6 to TRBJ1-6; D possibly corresponds to TRBD1 (5 bases). The germline gives CDR1 SGHVS, CDR2 FNYEAQ. The V gene lost 5 bases and the J gene lost 13 bases, with 21 bases spanning the gap. CDR3 length: 15 residues.

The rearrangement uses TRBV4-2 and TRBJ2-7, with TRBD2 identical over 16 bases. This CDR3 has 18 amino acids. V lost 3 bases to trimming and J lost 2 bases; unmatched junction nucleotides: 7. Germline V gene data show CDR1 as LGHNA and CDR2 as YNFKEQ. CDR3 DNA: TGTGCCAGCAGCCAGGGACTAGCGGGAGGGGGGACACCCTACGAGCAGTACTTC. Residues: CASSQGLAGGGTPYEQYF.

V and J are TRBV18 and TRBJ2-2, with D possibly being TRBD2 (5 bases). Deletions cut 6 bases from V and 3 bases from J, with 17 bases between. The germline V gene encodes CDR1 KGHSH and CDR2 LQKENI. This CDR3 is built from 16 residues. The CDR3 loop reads CASSRGPTQDTGELFF. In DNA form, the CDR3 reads TGTGCCAGCTCCCGCGGGCCTACCCAGGACACCGGGGAGCTGTTTTTT.

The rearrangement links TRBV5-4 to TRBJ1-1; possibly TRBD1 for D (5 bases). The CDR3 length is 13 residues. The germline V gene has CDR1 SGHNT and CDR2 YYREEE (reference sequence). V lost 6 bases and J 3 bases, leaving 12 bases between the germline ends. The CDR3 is CASNRQLDTEAFF. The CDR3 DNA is TGTGCCAGCAACCGACAGCTTGACACTGAAGCTTTCTTT.

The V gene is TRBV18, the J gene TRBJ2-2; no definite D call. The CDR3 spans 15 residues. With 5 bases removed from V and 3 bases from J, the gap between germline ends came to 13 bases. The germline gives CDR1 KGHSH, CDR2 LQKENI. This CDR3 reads CASSSQPIDTGELFF. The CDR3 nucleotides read TGTGCCAGCTCATCCCAACCGATAGACACCGGGGAGCTGTTTTTT.

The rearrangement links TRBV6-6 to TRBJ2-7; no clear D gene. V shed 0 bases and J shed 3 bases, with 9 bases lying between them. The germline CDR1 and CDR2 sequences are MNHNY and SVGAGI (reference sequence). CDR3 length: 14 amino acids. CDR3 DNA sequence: TGTGCCAGCAGTTACTCGTTAACCTTCTACGAGCAGTACTTC. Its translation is CASSYSLTFYEQYF.

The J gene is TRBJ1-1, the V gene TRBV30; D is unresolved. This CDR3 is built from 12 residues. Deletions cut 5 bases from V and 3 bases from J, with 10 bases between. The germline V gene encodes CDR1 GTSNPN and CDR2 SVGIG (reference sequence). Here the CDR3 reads CAWVPVYTEAFF. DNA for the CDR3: TGTGCCTGGGTCCCTGTCTACACTGAAGCTTTCTTT.

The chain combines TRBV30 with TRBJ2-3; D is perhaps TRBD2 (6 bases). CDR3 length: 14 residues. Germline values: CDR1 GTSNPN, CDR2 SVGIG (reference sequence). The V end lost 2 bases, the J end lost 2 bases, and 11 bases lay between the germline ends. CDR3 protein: CAWSPGGNTDTQYF. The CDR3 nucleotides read TGTGCCTGGAGTCCCGGGGGAAACACAGATACGCAGTATTTT.

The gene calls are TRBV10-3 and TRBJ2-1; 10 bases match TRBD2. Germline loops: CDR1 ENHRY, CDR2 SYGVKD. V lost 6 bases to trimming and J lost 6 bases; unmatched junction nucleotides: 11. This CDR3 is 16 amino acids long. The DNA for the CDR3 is TGTGCCATCAGGGGGTCCGCTAGCGGGGGATTCAATGAGCAGTTCTTC. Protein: CAIRGSASGGFNEQFF.

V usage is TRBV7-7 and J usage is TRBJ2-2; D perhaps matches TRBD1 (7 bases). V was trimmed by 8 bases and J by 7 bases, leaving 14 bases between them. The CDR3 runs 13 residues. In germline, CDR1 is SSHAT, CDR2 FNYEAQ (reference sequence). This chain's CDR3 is CASGRDSRGELFF. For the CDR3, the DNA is TGTGCCAGCGGGCGGGACAGTCGCGGGGAGCTGTTTTTT. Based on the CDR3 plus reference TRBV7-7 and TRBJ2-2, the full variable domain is GAGVSQSPRYKVTKRGQDVTLRCDPISSHATLYWYQQALGQGPEFLTYFNYEAQPDKSGLPSDRFSAERPEGSISTLTIQRTEQRDSAMYRCASGRDSRGELFFGEGSRLTVL.

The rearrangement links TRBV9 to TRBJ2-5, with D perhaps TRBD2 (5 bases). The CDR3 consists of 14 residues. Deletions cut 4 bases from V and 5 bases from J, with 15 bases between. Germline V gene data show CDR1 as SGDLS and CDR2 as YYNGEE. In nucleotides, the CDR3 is TGTGCCAGCAGCTCCACTGGCGGGTCCGAGACCCAGTACTTC. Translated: CASSSTGGSETQYF.

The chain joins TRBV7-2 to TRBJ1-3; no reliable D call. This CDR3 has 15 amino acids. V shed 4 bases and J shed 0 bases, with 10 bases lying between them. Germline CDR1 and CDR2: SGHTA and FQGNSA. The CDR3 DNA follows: TGTGCCAGCAGCTCCGGGATGCACTCTGGAAACACCATATATTTT. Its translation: CASSSGMHSGNTIYF.

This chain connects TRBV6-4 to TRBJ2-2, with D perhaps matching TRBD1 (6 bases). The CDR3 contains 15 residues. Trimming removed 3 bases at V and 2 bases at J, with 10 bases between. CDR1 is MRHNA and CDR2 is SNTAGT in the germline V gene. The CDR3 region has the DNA TGTGCCAGCAGTGAAGGGACACTAAACACCGGGGAGCTGTTTTTT. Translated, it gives CASSEGTLNTGELFF.

As DNA, the CDR3 is TGTGCCAGCAGCGTTACCGGGACACTCTCCTACGAGCAGTACTTC. Its protein product is CASSVTGTLSYEQYF. The V call is TRBV28, the J call TRBJ2-7; D possibly corresponds to TRBD1 (6 bases). Per the germline V gene, CDR1 is MDHEN and CDR2 is SYDVKM. The CDR3 is 15 residues long. V was trimmed by 6 bases and J by 0 bases, leaving 15 bases between them.

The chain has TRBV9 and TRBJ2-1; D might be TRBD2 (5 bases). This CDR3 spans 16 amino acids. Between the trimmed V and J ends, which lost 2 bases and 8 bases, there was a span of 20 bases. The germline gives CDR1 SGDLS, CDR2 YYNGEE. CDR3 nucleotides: TGTGCCAGCAGCGTGCGAGCGAGCGGTGGTTTCGATGAGCAGTTCTTC. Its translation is CASSVRASGGFDEQFF.

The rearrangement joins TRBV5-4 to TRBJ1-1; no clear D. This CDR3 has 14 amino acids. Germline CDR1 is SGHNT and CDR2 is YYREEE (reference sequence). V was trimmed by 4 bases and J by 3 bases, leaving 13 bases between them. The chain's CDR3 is CASSPSRRDTEAFF. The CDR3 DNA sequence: TGTGCCAGCAGCCCTAGTAGGCGGGACACTGAAGCTTTCTTT. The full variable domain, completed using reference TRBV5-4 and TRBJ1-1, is ETGVTQSPTHLIKTRGQQVTLRCSSQSGHNTVSWYQQALGQGPQFIFQYYREEENGRGNFPPRFSGLQFPNYSSELNVNALELDDSALYLCASSPSRRDTEAFFGQGTRLTVV.

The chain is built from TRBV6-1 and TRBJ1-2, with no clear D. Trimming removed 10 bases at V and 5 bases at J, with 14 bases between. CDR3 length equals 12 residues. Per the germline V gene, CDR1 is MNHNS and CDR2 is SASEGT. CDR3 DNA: TGTGCCACAGGTGGACTGGGGTATGGCTACACCTTC. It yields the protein CATGGLGYGYTF.

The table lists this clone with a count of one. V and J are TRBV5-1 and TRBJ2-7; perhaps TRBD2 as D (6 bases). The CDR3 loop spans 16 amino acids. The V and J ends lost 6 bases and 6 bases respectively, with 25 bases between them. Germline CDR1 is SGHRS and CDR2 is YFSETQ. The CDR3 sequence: CASNSGSELAVREQYF. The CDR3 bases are TGCGCCAGCAACTCGGGGAGTGAACTAGCAGTTCGCGAGCAGTACTTC.

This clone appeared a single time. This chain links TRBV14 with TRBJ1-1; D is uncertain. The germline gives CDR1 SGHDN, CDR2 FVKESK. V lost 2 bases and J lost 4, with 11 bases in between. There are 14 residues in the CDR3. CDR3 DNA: TGTGCCAGCAGCCAAACTACCGGCTCCACTGAAGCTTTCTTT. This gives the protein CASSQTTGSTEAFF.

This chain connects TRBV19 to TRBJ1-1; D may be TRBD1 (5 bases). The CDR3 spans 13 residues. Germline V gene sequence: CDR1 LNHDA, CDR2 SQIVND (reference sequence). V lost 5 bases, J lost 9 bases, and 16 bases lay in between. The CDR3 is CASSGAGVGKAFF. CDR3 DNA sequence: TGTGCCAGTAGTGGGGCTGGAGTTGGGAAAGCTTTCTTT. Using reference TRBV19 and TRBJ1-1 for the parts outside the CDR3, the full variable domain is DGGITQSPKYLFRKEGQNVTLSCEQNLNHDAMYWYRQDPGQGLRLIYYSQIVNDFQKGDIAEGYSVSREKKESFPLTVTSAQKNPTAFYLCASSGAGVGKAFFGQGTRLTVV.

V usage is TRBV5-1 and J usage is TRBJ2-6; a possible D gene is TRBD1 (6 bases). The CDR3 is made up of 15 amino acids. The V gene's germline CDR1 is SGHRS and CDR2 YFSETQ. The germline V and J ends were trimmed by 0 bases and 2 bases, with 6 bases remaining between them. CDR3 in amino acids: CASSLEGAGANVLTF. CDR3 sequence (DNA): TGCGCCAGCAGCTTGGAGGGGGCTGGGGCCAACGTCCTGACTTTC.

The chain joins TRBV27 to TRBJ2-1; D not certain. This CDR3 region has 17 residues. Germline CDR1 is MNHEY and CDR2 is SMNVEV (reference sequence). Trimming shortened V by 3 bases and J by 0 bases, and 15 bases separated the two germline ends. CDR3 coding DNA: TGTGCCAGCAGTTTCCGGGCAGTTCCAAGCTCCTACAATGAGCAGTTCTTC. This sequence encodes CASSFRAVPSSYNEQFF.